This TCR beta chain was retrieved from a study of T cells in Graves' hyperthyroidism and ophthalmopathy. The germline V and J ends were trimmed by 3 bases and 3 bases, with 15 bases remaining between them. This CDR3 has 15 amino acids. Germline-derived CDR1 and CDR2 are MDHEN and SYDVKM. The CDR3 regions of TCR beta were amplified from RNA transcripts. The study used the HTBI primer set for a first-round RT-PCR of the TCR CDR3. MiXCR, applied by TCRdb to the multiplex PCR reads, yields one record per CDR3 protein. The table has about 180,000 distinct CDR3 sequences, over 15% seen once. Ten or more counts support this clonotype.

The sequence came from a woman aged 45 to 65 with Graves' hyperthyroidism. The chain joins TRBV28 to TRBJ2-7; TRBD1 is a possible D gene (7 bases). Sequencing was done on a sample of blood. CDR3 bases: TGTGCCAGCAGTTTCCCCCAGGGGGGTAGCTACGAGCAGTACTTC. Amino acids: CASSFPQGGSYEQYF.